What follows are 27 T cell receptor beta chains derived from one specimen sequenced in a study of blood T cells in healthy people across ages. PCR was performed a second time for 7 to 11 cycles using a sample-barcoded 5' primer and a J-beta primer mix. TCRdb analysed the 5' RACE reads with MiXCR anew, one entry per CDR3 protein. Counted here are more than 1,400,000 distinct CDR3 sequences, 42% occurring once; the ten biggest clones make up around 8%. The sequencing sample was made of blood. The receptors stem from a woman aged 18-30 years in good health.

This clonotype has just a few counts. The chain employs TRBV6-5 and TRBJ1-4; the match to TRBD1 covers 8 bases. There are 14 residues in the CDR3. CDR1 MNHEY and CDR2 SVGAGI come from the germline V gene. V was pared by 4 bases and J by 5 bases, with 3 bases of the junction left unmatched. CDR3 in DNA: TGTGCCAGCAGTTCACAGGGGGTAAATGAAAAACTGTTTTTT. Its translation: CASSSQGVNEKLFF.

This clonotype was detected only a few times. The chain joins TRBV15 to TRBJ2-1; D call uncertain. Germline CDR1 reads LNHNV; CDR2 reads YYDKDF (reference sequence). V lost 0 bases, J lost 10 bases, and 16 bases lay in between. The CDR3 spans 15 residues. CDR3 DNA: TGTGCCACCAGCAGAGATTGGGGTAGAAGTAAGGAGCAGTTCTTC. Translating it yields CATSRDWGRSKEQFF.

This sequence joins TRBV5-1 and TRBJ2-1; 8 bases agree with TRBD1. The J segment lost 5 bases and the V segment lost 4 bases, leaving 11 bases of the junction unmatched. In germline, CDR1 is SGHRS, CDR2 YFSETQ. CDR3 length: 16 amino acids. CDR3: CASSIWSGQGNNEQFF. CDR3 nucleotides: TGCGCCAGCAGCATTTGGTCTGGACAGGGAAACAATGAGCAGTTCTTC.

The CDR3 is CASSYPLTGEQYF. The CDR3 DNA reads TGTGCCAGCAGTTACCCCCTTACAGGGGAGCAGTACTTC. This chain joins TRBV6-5 and TRBJ2-5; 7 nucleotides align to TRBD1. Germline V gene sequence: CDR1 MNHEY, CDR2 SVGAGI. The J segment lost 11 bases and the V segment lost 2 bases, leaving 8 bases of the junction unmatched. The CDR3 is made up of 13 amino acids.

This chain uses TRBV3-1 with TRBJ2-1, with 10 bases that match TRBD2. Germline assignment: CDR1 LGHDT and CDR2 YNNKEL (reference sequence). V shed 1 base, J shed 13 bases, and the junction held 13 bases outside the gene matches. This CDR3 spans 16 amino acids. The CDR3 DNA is TGTGCCAGCAGCCAAGGCCTAGCGGGGGCTTTGGAGACCCAGTTCTTC. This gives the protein CASSQGLAGALETQFF.

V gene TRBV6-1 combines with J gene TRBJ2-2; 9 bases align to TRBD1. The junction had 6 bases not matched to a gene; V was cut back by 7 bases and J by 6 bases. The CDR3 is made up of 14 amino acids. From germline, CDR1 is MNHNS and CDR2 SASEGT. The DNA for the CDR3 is TGTGCCAGCACACAGGGGGCAGTAGCCGGGGAGCTGTTTTTT. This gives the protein CASTQGAVAGELFF.

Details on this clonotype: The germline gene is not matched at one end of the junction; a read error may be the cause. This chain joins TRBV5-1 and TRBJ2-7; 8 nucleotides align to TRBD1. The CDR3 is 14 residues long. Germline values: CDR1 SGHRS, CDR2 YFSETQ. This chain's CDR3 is CTSSLRDRNDEQYF. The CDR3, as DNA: TGCACCAGCTCACTCCGGGACAGGAATGACGAGCAGTACTTC.

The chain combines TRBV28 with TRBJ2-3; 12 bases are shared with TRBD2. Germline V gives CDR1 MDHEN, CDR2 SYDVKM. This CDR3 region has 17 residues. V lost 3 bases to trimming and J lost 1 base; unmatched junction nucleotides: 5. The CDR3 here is CASSFSRTSGGTDTQYF. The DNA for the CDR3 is TGTGCCAGCAGTTTTTCTCGGACTAGCGGGGGCACAGATACGCAGTATTTT.

The CDR3 is CASSLSELNSPLHF. The CDR3, as DNA: TGTGCCAGCAGCTTGAGCGAGTTGAATTCACCCCTCCACTTT. The chain has TRBV11-2 and TRBJ1-6; D gene ambiguous. The CDR3 contains 14 residues. Trimming left V 3 bases short and J 7 bases short, with 10 bases between. Looked up from germline, CDR1 is SGHAT and CDR2 is FQNNGV.

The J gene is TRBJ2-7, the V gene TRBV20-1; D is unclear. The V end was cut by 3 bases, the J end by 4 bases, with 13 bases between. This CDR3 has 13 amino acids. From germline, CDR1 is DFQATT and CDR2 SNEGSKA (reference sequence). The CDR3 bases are TGCAGTGCTAGTGGGCCCACCGATTACGAGCAGTACTTC. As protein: CSASGPTDYEQYF.

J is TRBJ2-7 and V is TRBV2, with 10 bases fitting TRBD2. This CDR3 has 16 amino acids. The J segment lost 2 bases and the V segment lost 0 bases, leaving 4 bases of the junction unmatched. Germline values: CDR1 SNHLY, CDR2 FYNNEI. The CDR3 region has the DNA TGTGCCAGCAGTGAAGCCTCGAGCGGGGGGGCCTACGAGCAGTACTTC. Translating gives CASSEASSGGAYEQYF. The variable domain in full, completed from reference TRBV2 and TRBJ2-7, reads EPEVTQTPSHQVTQMGQEVILRCVPISNHLYFYWYRQILGQKVEFLVSFYNNEISEKSEIFDDQFSVERPDGSNFTLKIRSTKLEDSAMYFCASSEASSGGAYEQYFGPGTRLTVT.

This chain's CDR3 is CASSPTGWEETTLNYGYTF. The CDR3 coding sequence is TGTGCCAGCAGCCCAACCGGGTGGGAGGAGACGACCCTTAACTATGGCTACACCTTC. This sequence joins TRBV27 and TRBJ1-2; D unresolved. V lost 6 bases to trimming and J lost 1 base, with 27 bases between them. Germline CDR1 MNHEY, CDR2 SMNVEV (reference sequence). The CDR3 is made up of 19 amino acids.

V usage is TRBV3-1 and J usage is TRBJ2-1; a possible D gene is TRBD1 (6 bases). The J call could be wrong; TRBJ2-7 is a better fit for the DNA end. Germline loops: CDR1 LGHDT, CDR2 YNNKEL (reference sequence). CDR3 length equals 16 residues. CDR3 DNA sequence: TGTGCCAGCAGGGGGCCGGGACACTCATCCTACAATGAGCAGTACTTC. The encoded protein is CASRGPGHSSYNEQYF.

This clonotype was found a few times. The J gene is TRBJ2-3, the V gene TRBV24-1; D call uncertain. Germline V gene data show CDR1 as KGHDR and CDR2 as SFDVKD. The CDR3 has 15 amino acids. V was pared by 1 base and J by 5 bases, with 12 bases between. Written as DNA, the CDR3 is TGTGCCACCAGTGATTTTCAGGACCCCGGAGATACGCAGTATTTT. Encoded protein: CATSDFQDPGDTQYF.

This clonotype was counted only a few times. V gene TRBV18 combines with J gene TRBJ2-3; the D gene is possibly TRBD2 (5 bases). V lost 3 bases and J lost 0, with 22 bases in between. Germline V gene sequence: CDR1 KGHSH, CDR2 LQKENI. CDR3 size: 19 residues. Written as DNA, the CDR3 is TGTGCCAGCTCACCCAGGAGGAACGGGGAACACACTAGCACAGATACGCAGTATTTT. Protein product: CASSPRRNGEHTSTDTQYF.

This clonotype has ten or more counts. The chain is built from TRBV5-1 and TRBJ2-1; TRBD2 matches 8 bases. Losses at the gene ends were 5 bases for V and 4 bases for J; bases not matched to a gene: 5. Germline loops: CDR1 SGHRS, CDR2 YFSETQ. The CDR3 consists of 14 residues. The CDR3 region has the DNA TGCGCCAGCAGTTCCGGCGGGGGGTACAATGAGCAGTTCTTC. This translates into CASSSGGGYNEQFF. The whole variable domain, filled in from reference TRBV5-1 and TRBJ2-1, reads KAGVTQTPRYLIKTRGQQVTLSCSPISGHRSVSWYQQTPGQGLQFLFEYFSETQRNKGNFPGRFSGRQFSNSRSEMNVSTLELGDSALYLCASSSGGGYNEQFFGPGTRLTVL.

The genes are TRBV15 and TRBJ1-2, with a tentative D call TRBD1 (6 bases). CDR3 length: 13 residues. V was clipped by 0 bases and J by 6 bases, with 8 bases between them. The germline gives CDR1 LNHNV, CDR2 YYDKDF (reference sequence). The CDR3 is CATSRDRGDGYTF. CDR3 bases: TGTGCCACCAGCAGAGATAGGGGGGATGGCTACACCTTC.

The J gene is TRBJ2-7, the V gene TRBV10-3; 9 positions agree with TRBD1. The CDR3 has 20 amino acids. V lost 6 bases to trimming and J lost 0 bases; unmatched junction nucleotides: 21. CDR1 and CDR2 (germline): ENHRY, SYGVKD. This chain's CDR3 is CAISLLHPGTGSGNSYEQYF. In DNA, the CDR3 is TGTGCCATCAGCCTTCTACATCCAGGGACAGGGTCGGGAAACTCCTACGAGCAGTACTTC.

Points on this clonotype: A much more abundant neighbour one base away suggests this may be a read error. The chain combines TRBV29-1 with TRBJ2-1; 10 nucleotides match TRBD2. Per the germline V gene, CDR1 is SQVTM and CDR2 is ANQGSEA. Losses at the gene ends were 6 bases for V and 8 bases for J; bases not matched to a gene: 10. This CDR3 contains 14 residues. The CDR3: CSVSSSGSYHEQFF. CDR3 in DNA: TGCAGCGTCAGTTCTAGCGGGAGTTACCATGAGCAGTTCTTC.

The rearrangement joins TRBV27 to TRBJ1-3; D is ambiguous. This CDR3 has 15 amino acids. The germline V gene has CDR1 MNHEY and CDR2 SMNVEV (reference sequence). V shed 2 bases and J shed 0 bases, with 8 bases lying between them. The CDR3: CASSLTQNSGNTIYF. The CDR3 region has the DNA TGTGCCAGCAGTTTAACGCAGAACTCTGGAAACACCATATATTTT.

This CDR3 reads CSARQGPYGEQYF. The CDR3 DNA is TGCAGTGCTAGACAGGGCCCCTACGGCGAGCAGTACTTC. The chain is built from TRBV20-1 and TRBJ2-5; tentative D call: TRBD1 (5 bases). The DNA end is more similar to TRBJ2-7, so the J call may be wrong. The germline V gene has CDR1 DFQATT and CDR2 SNEGSKA (reference sequence). This CDR3 is built from 13 residues.

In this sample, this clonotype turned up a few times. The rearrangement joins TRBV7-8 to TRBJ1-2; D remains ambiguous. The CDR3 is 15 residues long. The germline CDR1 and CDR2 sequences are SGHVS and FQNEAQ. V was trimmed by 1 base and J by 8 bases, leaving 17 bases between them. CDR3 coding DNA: TGTGCCAGCAGCTTAGAGGCGGGCCAGTATCTAGGCTACACCTTC. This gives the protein CASSLEAGQYLGYTF.

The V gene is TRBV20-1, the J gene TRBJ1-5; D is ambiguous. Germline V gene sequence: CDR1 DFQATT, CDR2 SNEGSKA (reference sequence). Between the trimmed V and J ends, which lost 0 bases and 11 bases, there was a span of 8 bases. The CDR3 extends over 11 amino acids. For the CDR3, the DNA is TGCAGTGCTAGAGACGGGGAGGCCCAGCATTTT. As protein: CSARDGEAQHF.

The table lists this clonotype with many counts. Written as DNA, the CDR3 is TGTGCCAGCAGCACCCCTATAGCGGGTTCACCCCAAGAGACCCAGTACTTC. It specifies CASSTPIAGSPQETQYF. This chain connects TRBV12-3 or TRBV12-4 to TRBJ2-5, with TRBD2 identical over 7 bases. The CDR3 has 17 amino acids. The V and J ends lost 6 bases and 1 base, in that order; junction bases with no gene match: 14.

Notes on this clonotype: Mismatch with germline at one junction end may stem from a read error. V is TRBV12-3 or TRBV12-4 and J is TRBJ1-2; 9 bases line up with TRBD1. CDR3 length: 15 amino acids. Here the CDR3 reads CVSSRDRGTNYGYTF. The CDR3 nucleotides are TGTGTCAGCAGCCGAGACAGGGGGACTAACTATGGCTACACCTTC.

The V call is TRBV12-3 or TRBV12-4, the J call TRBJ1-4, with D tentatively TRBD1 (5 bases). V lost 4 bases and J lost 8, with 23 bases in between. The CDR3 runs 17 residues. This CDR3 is CASSSLDGARIGEKLFF. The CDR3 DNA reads TGTGCCAGCAGTTCCTTGGACGGGGCTCGAATCGGAGAAAAACTGTTTTTT.

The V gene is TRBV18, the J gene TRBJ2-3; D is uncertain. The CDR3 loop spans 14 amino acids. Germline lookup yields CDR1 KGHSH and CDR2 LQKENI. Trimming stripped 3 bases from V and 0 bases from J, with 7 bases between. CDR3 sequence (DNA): TGTGCCAGCTCACCTCAGGAAAGCACAGATACGCAGTATTTT. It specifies CASSPQESTDTQYF.